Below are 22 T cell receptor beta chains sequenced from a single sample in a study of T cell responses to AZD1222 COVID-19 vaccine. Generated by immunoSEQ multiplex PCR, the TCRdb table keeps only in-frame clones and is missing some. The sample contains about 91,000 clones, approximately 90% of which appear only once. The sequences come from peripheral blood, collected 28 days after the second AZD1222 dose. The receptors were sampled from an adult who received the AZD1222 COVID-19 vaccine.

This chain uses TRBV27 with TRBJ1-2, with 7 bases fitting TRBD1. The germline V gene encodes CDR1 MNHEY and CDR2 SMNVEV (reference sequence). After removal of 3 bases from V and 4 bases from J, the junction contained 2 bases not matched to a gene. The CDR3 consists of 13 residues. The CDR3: CASSFWDSYGYTF. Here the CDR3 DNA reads TGTGCCAGCAGTTTCTGGGACAGCTATGGCTACACCTTC.

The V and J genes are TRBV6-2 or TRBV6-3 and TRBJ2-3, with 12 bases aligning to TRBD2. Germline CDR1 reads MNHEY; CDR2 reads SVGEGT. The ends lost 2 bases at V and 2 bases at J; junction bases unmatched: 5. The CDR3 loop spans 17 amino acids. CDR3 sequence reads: CASSYAGLAGNTDTQYF. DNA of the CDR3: TGTGCCAGCAGTTACGCTGGACTAGCGGGGAACACAGATACGCAGTATTTT.

The DNA of the CDR3 is TGTGCCACCAGCGGGGACACCGGGACAGTCTATGGCTACACCTTC. This sequence encodes CATSGDTGTVYGYTF. The chain combines TRBV15 with TRBJ1-2, with TRBD1 matching over 7 bases. From germline, CDR1 is LNHNV and CDR2 YYDKDF (reference sequence). J was trimmed by 4 bases and V by 5 bases; bases with no gene match: 10. The CDR3 extends over 15 amino acids.

This CDR3 is CASSPHSNYGYTF. DNA of the CDR3: TGCGCCAGCAGCCCACATTCTAACTATGGCTACACCTTC. V is TRBV5-1 and J is TRBJ1-2; D gene unclear. Germline V gene lookup returns CDR1 SGHRS and CDR2 YFSETQ. The CDR3 runs to 13 residues. V dropped 4 bases and J dropped 0 bases, with 7 bases sitting between them. Together with reference TRBV5-1 and TRBJ1-2, the CDR3 gives the full variable domain: KAGVTQTPRYLIKTRGQQVTLSCSPISGHRSVSWYQQTPGQGLQFLFEYFSETQRNKGNFPGRFSGRQFSNSRSEMNVSTLELGDSALYLCASSPHSNYGYTFGSGTRLTVV.

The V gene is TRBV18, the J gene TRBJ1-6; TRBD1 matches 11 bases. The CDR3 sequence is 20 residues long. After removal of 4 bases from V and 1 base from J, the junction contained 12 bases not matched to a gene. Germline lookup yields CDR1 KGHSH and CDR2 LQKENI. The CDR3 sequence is CASSLLGQGALGSYNSPLHF. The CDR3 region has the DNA TGTGCCAGCTCACTCCTAGGACAGGGGGCTTTAGGTTCCTATAATTCACCCCTCCACTTT.

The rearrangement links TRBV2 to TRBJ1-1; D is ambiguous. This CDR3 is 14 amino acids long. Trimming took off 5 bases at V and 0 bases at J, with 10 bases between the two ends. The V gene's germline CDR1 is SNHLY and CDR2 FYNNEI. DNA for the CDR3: TGTGCCAGCAGTTGGGAGGGAGTGAACACTGAAGCTTTCTTT. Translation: CASSWEGVNTEAFF.

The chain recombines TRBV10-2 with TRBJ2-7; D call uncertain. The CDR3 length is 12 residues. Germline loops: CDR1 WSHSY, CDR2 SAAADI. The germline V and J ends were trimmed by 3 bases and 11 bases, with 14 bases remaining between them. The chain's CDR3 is CASSEGGKIEYF. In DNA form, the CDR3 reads TGCGCCAGCAGTGAAGGTGGGAAAATCGAGTACTTC.

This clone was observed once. CDR3 sequence (DNA): TGTGCCAGCAGCCCAGGGGTCTATGGCTACACCTTC. Residues: CASSPGVYGYTF. This chain links TRBV3-1 (or the pseudogene TRBV3-2) with TRBJ1-2, with a possible D match to TRBD1 (6 bases). This CDR3 spans 12 amino acids. Germline V CDR1 and CDR2: LGHDT, YNNKEL (reference sequence). V lost 4 bases and J lost 4, with 7 bases in between.

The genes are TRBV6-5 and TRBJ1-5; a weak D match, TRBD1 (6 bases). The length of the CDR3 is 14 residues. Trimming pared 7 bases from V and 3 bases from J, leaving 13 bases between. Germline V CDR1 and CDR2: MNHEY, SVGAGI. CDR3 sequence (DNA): TGTGCCAGCAAAGCAGGGGTATACAATCAGCCCCAGCATTTT. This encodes CASKAGVYNQPQHF.

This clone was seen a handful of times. In nucleotides, the CDR3 is TGTGCCAGCAGCTTAGTCGGGCGTGAAGCTTTCTTT. As protein: CASSLVGREAFF. V gene TRBV7-9 combines with J gene TRBJ1-1; D is ambiguous. Germline CDR1 and CDR2: SEHNR and FQNEAQ (reference sequence). This CDR3 is built from 12 residues. Trimming pared 1 base from V and 7 bases from J, leaving 7 bases between.

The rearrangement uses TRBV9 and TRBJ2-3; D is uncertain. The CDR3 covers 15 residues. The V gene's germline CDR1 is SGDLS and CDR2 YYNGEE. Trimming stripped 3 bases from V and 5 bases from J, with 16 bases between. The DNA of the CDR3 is TGTGCCAGCAGCGCCGGGCCCGAGGCGGTAGATACGCAGTATTTT. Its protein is CASSAGPEAVDTQYF.

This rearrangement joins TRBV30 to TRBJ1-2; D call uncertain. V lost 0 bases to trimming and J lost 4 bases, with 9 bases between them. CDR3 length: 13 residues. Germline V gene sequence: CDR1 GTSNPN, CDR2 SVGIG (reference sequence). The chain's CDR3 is CAWSVGVGYGYTF. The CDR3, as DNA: TGTGCCTGGAGTGTTGGAGTTGGCTATGGCTACACCTTC.

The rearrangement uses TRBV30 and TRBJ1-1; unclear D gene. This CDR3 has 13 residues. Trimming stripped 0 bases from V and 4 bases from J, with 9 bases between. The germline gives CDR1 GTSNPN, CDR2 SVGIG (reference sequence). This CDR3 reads CAWSVQGFTEAFF. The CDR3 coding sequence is TGTGCCTGGAGTGTACAAGGGTTCACTGAAGCTTTCTTT. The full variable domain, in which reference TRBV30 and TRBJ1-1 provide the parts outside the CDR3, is SQTIHQWPATLVQPVGSPLSLECTVEGTSNPNLYWYRQAAGRGLQLLFYSVGIGQISSEVPQNLSASRPQDRQFILSSKKLLLSDSGFYLCAWSVQGFTEAFFGQGTRLTVV.

CDR3 sequence (DNA): TGCGCCAGCAGCCACAGGGGAAGCTCCTACGAGCAGTACTTC. This encodes CASSHRGSSYEQYF. This chain uses TRBV5-1 with TRBJ2-7, with TRBD1 matching 7 bases. In germline, CDR1 is SGHRS, CDR2 YFSETQ. The junction had 4 bases not matched to a gene; V was cut back by 4 bases and J by 0 bases. CDR3 size: 14 residues.

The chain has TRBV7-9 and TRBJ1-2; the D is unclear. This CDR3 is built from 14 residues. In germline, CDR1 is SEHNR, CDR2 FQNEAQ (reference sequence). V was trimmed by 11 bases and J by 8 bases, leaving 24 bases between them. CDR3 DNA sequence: TGTGCCGCCTGGGCGGGTCTTGACATTCGCGGCTACACCTTC. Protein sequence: CAAWAGLDIRGYTF.

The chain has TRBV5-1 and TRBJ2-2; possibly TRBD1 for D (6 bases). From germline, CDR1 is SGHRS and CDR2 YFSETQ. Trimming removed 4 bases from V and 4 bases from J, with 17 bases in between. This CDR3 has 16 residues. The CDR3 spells CASSITAGAVTGELFF. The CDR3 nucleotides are TGCGCCAGCAGCATCACTGCAGGGGCGGTCACCGGGGAGCTGTTTTTT.

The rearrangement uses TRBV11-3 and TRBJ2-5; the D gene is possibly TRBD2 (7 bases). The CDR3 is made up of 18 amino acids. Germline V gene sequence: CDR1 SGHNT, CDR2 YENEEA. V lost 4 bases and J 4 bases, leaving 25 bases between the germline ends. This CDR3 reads CASSSPEAVRGLGETQYF. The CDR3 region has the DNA TGTGCCAGCAGCTCACCCGAGGCGGTGCGGGGGCTAGGAGAGACCCAGTACTTC. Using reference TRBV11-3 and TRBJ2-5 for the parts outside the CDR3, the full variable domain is EAGVVQSPRYKIIEKKQPVAFWCNPISGHNTLYWYLQNLGQGPELLIRYENEEAVDDSQLPKDRFSAERLKGVDSTLKIQPAELGDSAVYLCASSSPEAVRGLGETQYFGPGTRLLVL.

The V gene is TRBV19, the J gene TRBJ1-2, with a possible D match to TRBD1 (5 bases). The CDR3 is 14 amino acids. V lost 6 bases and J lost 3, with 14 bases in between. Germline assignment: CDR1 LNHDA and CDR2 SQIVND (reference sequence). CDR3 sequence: CASSRRVLDYGYTF. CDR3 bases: TGTGCCAGTAGCCGCAGGGTTTTGGACTATGGCTACACCTTC. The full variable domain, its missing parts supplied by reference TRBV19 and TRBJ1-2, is DGGITQSPKYLFRKEGQNVTLSCEQNLNHDAMYWYRQDPGQGLRLIYYSQIVNDFQKGDIAEGYSVSREKKESFPLTVTSAQKNPTAFYLCASSRRVLDYGYTFGSGTRLTVV.

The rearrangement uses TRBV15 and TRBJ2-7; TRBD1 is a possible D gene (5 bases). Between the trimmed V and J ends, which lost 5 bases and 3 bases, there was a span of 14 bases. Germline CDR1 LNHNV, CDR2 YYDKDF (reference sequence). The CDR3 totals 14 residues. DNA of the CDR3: TGTGCCACCAGCCCCACAGGACATCTCTACGAGCAGTACTTC. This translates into CATSPTGHLYEQYF.

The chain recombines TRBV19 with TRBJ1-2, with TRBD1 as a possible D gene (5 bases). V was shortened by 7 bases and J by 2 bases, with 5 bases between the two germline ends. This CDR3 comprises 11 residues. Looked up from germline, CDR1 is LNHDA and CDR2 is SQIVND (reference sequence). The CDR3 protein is CASKGNYGYTF. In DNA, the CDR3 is TGTGCCAGTAAGGGGAACTATGGCTACACCTTC.

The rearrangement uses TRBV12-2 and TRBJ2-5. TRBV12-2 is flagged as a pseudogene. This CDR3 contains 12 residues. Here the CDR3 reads CASRLDPETQYF. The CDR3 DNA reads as TGTGCAAGTCGCTTAGATCCAGAGACCCAGTACTTC.

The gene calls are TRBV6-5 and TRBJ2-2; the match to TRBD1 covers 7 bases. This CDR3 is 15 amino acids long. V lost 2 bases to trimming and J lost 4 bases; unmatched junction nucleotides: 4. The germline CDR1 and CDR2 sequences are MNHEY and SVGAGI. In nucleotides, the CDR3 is TGTGCCAGCAGTTACGGGACAGTAGCCACCGGGGAGCTGTTTTTT. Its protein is CASSYGTVATGELFF.